This T cell receptor beta chain was sequenced in a study of molecular identifiers for immune sequencing clone quantification. This clonotype was counted ten times or more. The CDR3 covers 16 residues. Germline CDR1 and CDR2: SGDLS and YYNGEE. Losses at the gene ends were 0 bases for V and 2 bases for J; bases not matched to a gene: 6. TCRdb independently ran MiXCR on the PCR reads; one entry per CDR3 protein. This repertoire shows more than 550,000 distinct CDR3 sequences, 25% found once; its top ten account for roughly 0.83%. The V call is TRBV9, the J call TRBJ2-3; 7 positions match TRBD2. This TCR came from a human donor in good health. Some libraries in this study had Jurkat cell RNA spiked in. The sequencing sample was made of naive CD8+ T cells from blood, with Jurkat cell RNA spiked in. Specified subset: FACS-sorted CD8+CD4-CCR7+CD45RA+ naive T cells. The CDR3 spells CASSVVSGTYTDTQYF. Written as DNA, the CDR3 is TGTGCCAGCAGCGTAGTGAGCGGGACTTACACAGATACGCAGTATTTT.